The clone carrying this T cell receptor (beta chain) was seen a few times. CDR1 is SGHTA, CDR2 FQGNSA, per germline. V was shortened by 2 bases and J by 6 bases, with 6 bases between the two germline ends. The CDR3 loop spans 12 amino acids. These data originate in a study of control samples from healthy donors and cancer patients. Data came from immunoSEQ multiplex PCR; TCRdb stores just in-frame clones and leaves some out. The repertoire consists of around 120,000 clones, with more than 85% occurring once and the leading ten covering 2.6%. Sequences were obtained from blood. V is TRBV7-2 and J is TRBJ2-3, with D uncertain. The clonotype was recovered from a man aged 25 to 40 in good health. CDR3 bases: TGTGCCAGCAGCTTATTCGGGGATACGCAGTATTTT. Its protein is CASSLFGDTQYF.